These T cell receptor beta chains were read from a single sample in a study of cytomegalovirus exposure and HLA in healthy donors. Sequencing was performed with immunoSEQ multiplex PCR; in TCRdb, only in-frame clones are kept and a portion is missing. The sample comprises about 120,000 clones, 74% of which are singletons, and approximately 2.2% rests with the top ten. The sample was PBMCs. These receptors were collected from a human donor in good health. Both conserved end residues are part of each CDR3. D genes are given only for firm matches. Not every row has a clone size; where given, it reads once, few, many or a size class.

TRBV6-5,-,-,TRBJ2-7,TGTGCCAGCAGTAAGACCCAGGGGCGCGAGCAGTACTTC,CASSKTQGREQYF
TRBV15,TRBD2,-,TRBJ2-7,TGTGCCACCAGCAGAGATAGCGGGAGGGCCCACGAGCAGTACTTC,CATSRDSGRAHEQYF
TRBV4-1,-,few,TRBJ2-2,TGCGCCAGCAGCCAAGTAGTGTCGGCTAGCGTGGCCGGGGAGCTGTTTTTT,CASSQVVSASVAGELFF
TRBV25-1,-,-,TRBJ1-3,TGTGCCAGCAGCGCAGGGTTTGGCACCATATATTTT,CASSAGFGTIYF
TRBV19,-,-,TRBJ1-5,TGTGCCAGTAGCCCGGTGGGGGCACAGGGCCGGGAGCATTTT,CASSPVGAQGREHF
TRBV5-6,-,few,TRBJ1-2,TGTGCCAGCAGCTTTACTAGGACAGCGAACTATGGCTACACCTTC,CASSFTRTANYGYTF
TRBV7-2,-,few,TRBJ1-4,TGTGCCAGCAGCTTAGACCCGGGGGACCCAGCAACTAATGAAAAACTGTTTTTT,CASSLDPGDPATNEKLFF
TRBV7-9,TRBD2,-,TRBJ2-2,TGTGCCAGCAGCAACCCGGGACTAGCGGGAGCACGGACCGGGGAGCTGTTTTTT,CASSNPGLAGARTGELFF
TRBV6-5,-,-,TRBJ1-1,TGTGCCAGCAGGCCTTCAGCGGGGACTGAAGCTTTCTTT,CASRPSAGTEAFF
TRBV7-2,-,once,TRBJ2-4,TGTGCCAGCAGCTTAGGCCGGGGATCCATAGCCAAAAACATTCAGTACTTC,CASSLGRGSIAKNIQYF
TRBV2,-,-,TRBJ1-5,TGTGCCAGCAGTTTAAATGGGGGCGGCAATCAGCCCCAGCATTTT,CASSLNGGGNQPQHF
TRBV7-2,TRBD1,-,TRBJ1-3,TGTGCCAGCAGCTTAGCGGGACAGAGGGACACCATATATTTT,CASSLAGQRDTIYF
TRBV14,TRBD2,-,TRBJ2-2,TGTGCCAGCAGCCAAGATCCGGGGGGGCTAACCGGGGAGCTGTTTTTT,CASSQDPGGLTGELFF
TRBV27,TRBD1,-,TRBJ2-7,TGTGCCAGCAGTCTTATGGGACAGGGACCATTTTTCTACGAGCAGTACTTC,CASSLMGQGPFFYEQYF
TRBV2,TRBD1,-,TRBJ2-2,TGTGCCAGCAGTAAGGACAGGCGGAACACCGGGGAGCTGTTTTTT,CASSKDRRNTGELFF
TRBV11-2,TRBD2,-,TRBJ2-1,TGTGCCAGCAGCCGTCTAGCGGGGGGCCGCGGTGAGCAGTTCTTC,CASSRLAGGRGEQFF
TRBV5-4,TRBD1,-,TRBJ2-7,TGTGCCAGCAGTCCCGGGACAGGCTCCTACGAGCAGTACTTC,CASSPGTGSYEQYF
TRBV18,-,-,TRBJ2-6,TGTGCCAGCTCACCAATTGGGGCCTCTGGGGCCAACGTCCTGACTTTC,CASSPIGASGANVLTF
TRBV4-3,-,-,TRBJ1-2,TGCGCCAGCAGCCAAGACGCGGACAGTAATGGCTACACCTTC,CASSQDADSNGYTF
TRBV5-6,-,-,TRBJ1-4,TGTGCCAGCATCCGGCGGGGCGCTAATGAAAAACTGTTTTTT,CASIRRGANEKLFF
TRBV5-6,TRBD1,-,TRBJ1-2,TGTGCCAGCAGCTGGAAGACAGGGAACGGCTACACCTTC,CASSWKTGNGYTF
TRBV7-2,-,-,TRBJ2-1,TGTGCCAGCAGCTTACAGGGGTCTTCCTACAATGAGCAGTTCTTC,CASSLQGSSYNEQFF
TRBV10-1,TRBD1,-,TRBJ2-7,TGCGCCAGCAGGACAGGGACGTTGGGGGCCTACGAGCAGTACTTC,CASRTGTLGAYEQYF
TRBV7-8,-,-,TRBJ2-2,TGTGCCAGCAGCTTAAGCTCAATCTCCACCGGGGAGCTGTTTTTT,CASSLSSISTGELFF
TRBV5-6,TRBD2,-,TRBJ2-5,TGTGCCAGCGCACTAGCGCTTAAAGAGACCCAGTACTTC,CASALALKETQYF
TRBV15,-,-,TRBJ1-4,TGTGCCACCAGCAGAGAGGCGGGGGAAAAACTGTTTTTT,CATSREAGEKLFF
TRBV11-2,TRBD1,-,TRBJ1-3,TGTGCCAGCAGCTTAGCGGGACAGCTAAACACCATATATTTT,CASSLAGQLNTIYF
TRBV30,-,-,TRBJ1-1,TGTGCCTGGAGCACTAAGCTGAACACTGAAGCTTTCTTT,CAWSTKLNTEAFF
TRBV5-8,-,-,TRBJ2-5,TGTGCCAGCAGCTTTGTCAGGGGACAAGAGACCCAGTACTTC,CASSFVRGQETQYF
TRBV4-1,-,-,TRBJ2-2,TGCGCCAGCAGCCAAGCGGAGTCTCCCACCGGGGAGCTGTTTTTT,CASSQAESPTGELFF
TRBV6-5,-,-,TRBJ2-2,TGTGCCAGCAGTTACGGCAGGCGGGGATTGGCCGGGGAGCTGTTTTTT,CASSYGRRGLAGELFF
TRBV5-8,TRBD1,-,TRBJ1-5,TGTGCCAGCAGCAGCCGTAGGACAGGACGATCTAGTGGCAATCAGCCCCAGCATTTT,CASSSRRTGRSSGNQPQHF
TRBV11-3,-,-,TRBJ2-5,TGTGCCAGCAGCTTGGACTCCCAAGAGACCCAGTACTTC,CASSLDSQETQYF
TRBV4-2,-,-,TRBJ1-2,TGTGCCAGCAGCGCACGAGGGATCGGGGGGGGCTACACCTTC,CASSARGIGGGYTF
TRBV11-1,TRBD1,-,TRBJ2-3,TGTGCCAGCAGCTCGAACAGGGGATCCACAGATACGCAGTATTTT,CASSSNRGSTDTQYF
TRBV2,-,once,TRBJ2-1,TGTGCCAGCAGCCCCCACCCCCTAGCGAGTGAGCAGTTCTTC,CASSPHPLASEQFF
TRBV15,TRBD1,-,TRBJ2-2,TGTGCCACCAGCAGGGAGACAGGGGCGGCCGGGGAGCTGTTTTTT,CATSRETGAAGELFF
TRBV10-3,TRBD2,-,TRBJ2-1,TGTGCCATCAGACCTACTAGCGAGGGATCCAATGAGCAGTTCTTC,CAIRPTSEGSNEQFF
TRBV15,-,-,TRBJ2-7,TGTGCCACCAGCAGATCGACAAACTCCTACGAGCAGTACTTC,CATSRSTNSYEQYF
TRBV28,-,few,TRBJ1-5,TGTGCCATACGGAATCCGGGACTGACTTTTCAGCCCCAGCATTTT,CAIRNPGLTFQPQHF
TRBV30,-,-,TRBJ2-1,TGTGCCTGGAGTGTAGGGGGGGATGAGCAGTTCTTC,CAWSVGGDEQFF
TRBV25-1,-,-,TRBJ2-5,TGTGCCAGCAGTGAATATAAGGGGGTGGGGTCTCAAGAGACCCAGTACTTC,CASSEYKGVGSQETQYF
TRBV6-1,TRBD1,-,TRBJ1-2,TGTGCCGCTGCCAGGGCCGAGACAGGGACCTATGGCTACACCTTC,CAAARAETGTYGYTF
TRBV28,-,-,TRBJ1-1,TGTGCCAGCAGCCAACATCCCACTTTCTTT,CASSQHPTFF
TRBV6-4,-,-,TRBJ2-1,TGTGCCAGCAGTGACAGCCCCGACGGAGACAATGAGCAGTTCTTC,CASSDSPDGDNEQFF
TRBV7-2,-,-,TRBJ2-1,TGTGCCAGCAGCTTAGTGGAGGCGATCAATGAGCAGTTCTTC,CASSLVEAINEQFF
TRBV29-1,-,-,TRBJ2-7,TGCAGCGTTCGGCAACGGGTTGGAGGGAGCCCCTACGAGCAGTACTTC,CSVRQRVGGSPYEQYF
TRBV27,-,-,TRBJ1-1,TGTGCCAGCAGTTCTGGACAGCTCAACACTGAAGCTTTCTTT,CASSSGQLNTEAFF
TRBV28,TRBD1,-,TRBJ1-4,TGTGCCAGCAGTCAACCGGGACAGGTTAATGAAAAACTGTTTTTT,CASSQPGQVNEKLFF
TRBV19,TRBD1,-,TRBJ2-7,TGTGCCAGTAGGCGACAGGGGGCCAACGAGCAGTACTTC,CASRRQGANEQYF
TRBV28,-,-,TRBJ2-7,TGTGCCAGCAGTATTGGTCGGTACGAGCAGTACTTC,CASSIGRYEQYF
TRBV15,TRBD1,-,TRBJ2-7,TGTGCCACCAGCGCAGACAGGGCCGACGAGCAGTACTTC,CATSADRADEQYF
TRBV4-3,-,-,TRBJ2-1,TGCGCCAGCAGCCAAGATCGGACTTACCGGAGTGAGCAGTTCTTC,CASSQDRTYRSEQFF
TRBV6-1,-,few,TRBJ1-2,TGTGCCAGCAGTGAAGGTGGAGGGTTCGCCATAAGGCACTATGGCTACACCTTC,CASSEGGGFAIRHYGYTF
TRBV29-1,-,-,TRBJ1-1,TGCAGCACAGGGAGGAACACTGAAGCTTTCTTT,CSTGRNTEAFF
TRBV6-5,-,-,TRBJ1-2,TGTGCCAGCAGTTTGAACAGGAACTATGGCTACACCTTC,CASSLNRNYGYTF
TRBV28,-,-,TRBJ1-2,TGTGCCAGCAGCCTTGGGGGGGTCAATAACTATGGCTACACCTTC,CASSLGGVNNYGYTF
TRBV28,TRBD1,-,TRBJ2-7,TGTGCCAGCAGTGACTCGGGACAGGGGGTTACCTACGAGCAGTACTTC,CASSDSGQGVTYEQYF
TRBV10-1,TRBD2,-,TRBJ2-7,TGCGCCAGCAGTGCTCCGGGACTAGCGGGACTTCGGTACTTC,CASSAPGLAGLRYF
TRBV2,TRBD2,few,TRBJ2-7,TGTGCCAGCAGCGGACTAGCGGGGGGTTACGAGCAGTACTTC,CASSGLAGGYEQYF